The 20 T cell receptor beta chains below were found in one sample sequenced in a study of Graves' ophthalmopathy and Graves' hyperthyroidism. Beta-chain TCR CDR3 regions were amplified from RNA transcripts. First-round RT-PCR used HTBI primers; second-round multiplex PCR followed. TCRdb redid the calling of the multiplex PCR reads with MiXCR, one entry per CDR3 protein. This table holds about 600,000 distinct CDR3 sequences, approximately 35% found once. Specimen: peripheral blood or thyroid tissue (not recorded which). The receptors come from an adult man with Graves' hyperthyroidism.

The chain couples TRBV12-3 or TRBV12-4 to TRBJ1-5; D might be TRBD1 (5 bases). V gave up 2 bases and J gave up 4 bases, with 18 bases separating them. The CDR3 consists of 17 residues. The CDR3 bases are TGTGCCAGCAGTTTATCCCGGCACGGGACGGGTAATCAGCCCCAGCATTTT. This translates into CASSLSRHGTGNQPQHF.

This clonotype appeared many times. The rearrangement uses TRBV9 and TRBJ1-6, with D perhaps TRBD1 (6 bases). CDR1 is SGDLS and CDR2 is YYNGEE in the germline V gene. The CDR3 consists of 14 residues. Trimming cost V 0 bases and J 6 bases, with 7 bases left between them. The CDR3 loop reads CASSVGTANSPLHF. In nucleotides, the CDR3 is TGTGCCAGCAGCGTAGGGACAGCTAATTCACCCCTCCACTTT. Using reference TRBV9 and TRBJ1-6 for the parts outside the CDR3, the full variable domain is DSGVTQTPKHLITATGQRVTLRCSPRSGDLSVYWYQQSLDQGLQFLIQYYNGEERAKGNILERFSAQQFPDLHSELNLSSLELGDSALYFCASSVGTANSPLHFGNGTRLTVT.

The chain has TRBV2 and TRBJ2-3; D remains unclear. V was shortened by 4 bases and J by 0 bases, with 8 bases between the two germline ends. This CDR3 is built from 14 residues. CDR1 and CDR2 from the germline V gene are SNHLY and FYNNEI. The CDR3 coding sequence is TGTGCCAGCAGTGGTCCCATTAGCACAGATACGCAGTATTTT. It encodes CASSGPISTDTQYF.

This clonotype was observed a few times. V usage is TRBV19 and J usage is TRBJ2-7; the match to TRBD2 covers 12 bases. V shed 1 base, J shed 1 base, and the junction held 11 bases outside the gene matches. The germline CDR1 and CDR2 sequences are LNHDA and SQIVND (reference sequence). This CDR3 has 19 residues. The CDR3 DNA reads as TGTGCCAGTAGTATAGGACTAGCGGGAGTCTTAGGGGAGTCCTACGAGCAGTACTTC. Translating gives CASSIGLAGVLGESYEQYF.

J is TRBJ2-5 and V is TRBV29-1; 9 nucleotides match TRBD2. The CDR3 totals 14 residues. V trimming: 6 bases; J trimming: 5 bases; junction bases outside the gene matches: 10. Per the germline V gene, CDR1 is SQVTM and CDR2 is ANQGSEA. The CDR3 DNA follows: TGCAGCGTCCACCGCGGGGGGGCCGGGGAGACCCAGTACTTC. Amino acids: CSVHRGGAGETQYF.

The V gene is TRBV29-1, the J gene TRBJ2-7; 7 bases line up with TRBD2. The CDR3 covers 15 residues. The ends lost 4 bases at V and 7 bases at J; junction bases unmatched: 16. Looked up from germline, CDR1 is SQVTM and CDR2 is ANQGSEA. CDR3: CSVAPAGSSYNEQYF. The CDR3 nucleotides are TGCAGCGTTGCACCAGCGGGGAGCTCCTACAATGAGCAGTACTTC.

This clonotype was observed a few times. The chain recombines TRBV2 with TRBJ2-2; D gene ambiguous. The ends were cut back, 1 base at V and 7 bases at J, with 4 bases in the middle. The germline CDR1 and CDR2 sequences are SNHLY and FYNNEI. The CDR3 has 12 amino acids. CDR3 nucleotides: TGTGCCAGCAGTGAAGTGCACGGGGAGCTGTTTTTT. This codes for CASSEVHGELFF.

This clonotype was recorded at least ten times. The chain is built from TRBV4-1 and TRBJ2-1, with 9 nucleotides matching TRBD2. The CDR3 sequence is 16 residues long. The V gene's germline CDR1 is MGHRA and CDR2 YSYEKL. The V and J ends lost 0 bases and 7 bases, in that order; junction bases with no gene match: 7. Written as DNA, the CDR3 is TGCGCCAGCAGCCAAGATCGCGGGAGGGCGGTAAATGAGCAGTTCTTC. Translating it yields CASSQDRGRAVNEQFF.

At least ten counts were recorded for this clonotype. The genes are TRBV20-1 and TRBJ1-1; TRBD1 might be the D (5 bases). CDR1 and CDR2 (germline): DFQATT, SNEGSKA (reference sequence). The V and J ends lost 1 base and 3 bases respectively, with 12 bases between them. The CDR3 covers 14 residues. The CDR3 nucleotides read TGCAGTGCTAGAGTGGGGGGTACGGACACTGAAGCTTTCTTT. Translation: CSARVGGTDTEAFF.

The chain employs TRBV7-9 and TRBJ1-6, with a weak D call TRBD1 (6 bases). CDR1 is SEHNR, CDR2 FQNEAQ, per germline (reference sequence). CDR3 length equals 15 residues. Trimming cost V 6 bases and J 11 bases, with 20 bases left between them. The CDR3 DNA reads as TGTGCCAGCAGTTCTTCCAGCGGGGGCAATACACCCCTCCACTTT. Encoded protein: CASSSSSGGNTPLHF.

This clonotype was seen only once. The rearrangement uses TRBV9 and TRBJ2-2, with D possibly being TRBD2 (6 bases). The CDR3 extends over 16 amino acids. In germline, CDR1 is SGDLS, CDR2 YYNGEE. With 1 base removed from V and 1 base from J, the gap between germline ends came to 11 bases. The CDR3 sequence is CASSVSGGLNTGELFF. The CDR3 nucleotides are TGTGCCAGCAGCGTATCTGGGGGGTTGAACACCGGGGAGCTGTTTTTT.

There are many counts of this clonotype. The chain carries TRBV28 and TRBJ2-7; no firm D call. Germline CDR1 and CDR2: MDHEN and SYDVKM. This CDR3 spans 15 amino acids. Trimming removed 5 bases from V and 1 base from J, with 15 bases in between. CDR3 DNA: TGTGCCAGCAGTCTCTACCCCGACGGTTCCTACGAGCAGTACTTC. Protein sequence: CASSLYPDGSYEQYF.

CDR3 in DNA: TGTGCCAGCAGCTTGGGGGGGGGGCAGGGATACAATGAGCAGTTCTTC. As protein: CASSLGGGQGYNEQFF. This rearrangement joins TRBV11-3 to TRBJ2-7; a possible D gene is TRBD2 (7 bases). The J call is doubtful: the DNA matches TRBJ2-1 better. The CDR3 has 16 residues. The V gene's germline CDR1 is SGHNT and CDR2 YENEEA.

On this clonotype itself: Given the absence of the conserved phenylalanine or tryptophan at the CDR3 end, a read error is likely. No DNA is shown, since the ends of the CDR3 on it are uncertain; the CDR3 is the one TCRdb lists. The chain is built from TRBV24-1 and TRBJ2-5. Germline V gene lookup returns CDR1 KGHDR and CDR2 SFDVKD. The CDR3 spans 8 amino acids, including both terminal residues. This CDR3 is CATSDSDA.

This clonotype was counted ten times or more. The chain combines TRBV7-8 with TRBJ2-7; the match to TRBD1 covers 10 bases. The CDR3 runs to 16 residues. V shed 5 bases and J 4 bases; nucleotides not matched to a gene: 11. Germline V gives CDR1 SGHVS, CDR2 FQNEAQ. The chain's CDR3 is CASSPLDRGRVYEQYF. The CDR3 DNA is TGTGCCAGCAGCCCTCTCGACAGGGGGCGCGTATACGAGCAGTACTTC.

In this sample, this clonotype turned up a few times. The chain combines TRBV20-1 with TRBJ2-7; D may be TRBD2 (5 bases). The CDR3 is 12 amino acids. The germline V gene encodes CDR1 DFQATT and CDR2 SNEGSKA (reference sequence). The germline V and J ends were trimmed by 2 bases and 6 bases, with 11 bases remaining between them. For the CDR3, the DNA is TGCAGTGCTAGAACTGGGAGAGGCGAGCAGTACTTC. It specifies CSARTGRGEQYF.

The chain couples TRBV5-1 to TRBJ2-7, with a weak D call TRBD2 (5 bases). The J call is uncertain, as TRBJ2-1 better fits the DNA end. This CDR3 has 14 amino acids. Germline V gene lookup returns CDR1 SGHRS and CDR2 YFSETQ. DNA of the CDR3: TGCGCCAGCACCCTTCTAGCAGGCGTTCATGAGCAGTTCTTC. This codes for CASTLLAGVHEQFF.

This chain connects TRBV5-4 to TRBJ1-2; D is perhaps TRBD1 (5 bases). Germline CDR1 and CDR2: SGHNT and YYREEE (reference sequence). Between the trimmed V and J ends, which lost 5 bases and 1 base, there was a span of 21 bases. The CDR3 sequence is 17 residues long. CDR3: CASSLSPGGGGNYGYTF. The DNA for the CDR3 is TGTGCCAGCAGTTTATCCCCCGGCGGGGGGGGTAACTATGGCTACACCTTC. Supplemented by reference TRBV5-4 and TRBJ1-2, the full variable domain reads ETGVTQSPTHLIKTRGQQVTLRCSSQSGHNTVSWYQQALGQGPQFIFQYYREEENGRGNFPPRFSGLQFPNYSSELNVNALELDDSALYLCASSLSPGGGGNYGYTFGSGTRLTVV.

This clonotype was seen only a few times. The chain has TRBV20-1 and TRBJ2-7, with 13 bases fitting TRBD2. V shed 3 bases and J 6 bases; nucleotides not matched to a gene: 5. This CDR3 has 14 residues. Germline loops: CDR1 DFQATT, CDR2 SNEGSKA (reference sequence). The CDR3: CSASTSGRAGEQYF. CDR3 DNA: TGCAGTGCTAGCACTAGCGGGAGGGCGGGCGAGCAGTACTTC.

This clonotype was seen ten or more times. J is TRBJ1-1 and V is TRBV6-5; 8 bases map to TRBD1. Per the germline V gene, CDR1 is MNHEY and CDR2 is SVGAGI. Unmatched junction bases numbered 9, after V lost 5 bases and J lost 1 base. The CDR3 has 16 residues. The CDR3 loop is CASSPNRGVRNTEAFF. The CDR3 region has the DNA TGTGCCAGCAGTCCTAACAGGGGGGTTAGGAACACTGAAGCTTTCTTT.